The TCR beta chain under discussion was sequenced for a study of beta chain features in type 1 diabetes. Donors underwent one heparinised blood draw, 100 to 150 mL on average. Note on this clone: Its antigen is unidentified.

Sequencing targeted expressed TCRB transcripts, as all isolated RNA had been reverse transcribed. Repertoires were generated with immunoSEQ multiplex PCR, while TCRdb's copy carries only in-frame clones and drops some. The data contain more than 100,000 clones, 28% of them singletons. The study's findings and limits: A PCR bias possibly favoring shorter templates would apply equally to patients and controls. Patients' naive, central memory and Treg TCRB repertoires seemed closer to one another than those of healthy donors. Shortening of TCRB CDR3s, moderate but significant, appeared in all four CD4+ subsets of Type 1 diabetes patients.

Germline lookup yields CDR1 SGHDT and CDR2 YYEEEE. There are 16 residues in the CDR3. Trimming removed 4 bases at V and 0 bases at J, with 14 bases between. This rearrangement joins TRBV5-6 to TRBJ1-5, with D unclear. The TCR comes from a woman between 18 and 29 years old with type 1 diabetes. The specimen was central memory CD4+ T cells from blood. The CDR3 loop reads CASSRWTGNSNQPQHF. CDR3 in DNA: TGTGCCAGCAGCCGGTGGACCGGGAATAGCAATCAGCCCCAGCATTTT.